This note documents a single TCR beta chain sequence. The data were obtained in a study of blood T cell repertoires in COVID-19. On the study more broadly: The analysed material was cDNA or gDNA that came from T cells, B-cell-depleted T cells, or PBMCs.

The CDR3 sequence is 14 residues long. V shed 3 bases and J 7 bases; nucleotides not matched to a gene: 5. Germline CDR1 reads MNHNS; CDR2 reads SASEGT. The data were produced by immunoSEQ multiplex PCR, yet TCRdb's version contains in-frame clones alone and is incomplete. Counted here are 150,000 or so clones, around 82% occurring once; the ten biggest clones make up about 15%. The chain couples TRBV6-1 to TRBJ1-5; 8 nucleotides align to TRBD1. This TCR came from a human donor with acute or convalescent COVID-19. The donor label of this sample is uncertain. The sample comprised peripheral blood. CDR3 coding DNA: TGTGCCAGCAGTGACAGGGGGCTGGGGCAGCCCCAGCATTTT. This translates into CASSDRGLGQPQHF.